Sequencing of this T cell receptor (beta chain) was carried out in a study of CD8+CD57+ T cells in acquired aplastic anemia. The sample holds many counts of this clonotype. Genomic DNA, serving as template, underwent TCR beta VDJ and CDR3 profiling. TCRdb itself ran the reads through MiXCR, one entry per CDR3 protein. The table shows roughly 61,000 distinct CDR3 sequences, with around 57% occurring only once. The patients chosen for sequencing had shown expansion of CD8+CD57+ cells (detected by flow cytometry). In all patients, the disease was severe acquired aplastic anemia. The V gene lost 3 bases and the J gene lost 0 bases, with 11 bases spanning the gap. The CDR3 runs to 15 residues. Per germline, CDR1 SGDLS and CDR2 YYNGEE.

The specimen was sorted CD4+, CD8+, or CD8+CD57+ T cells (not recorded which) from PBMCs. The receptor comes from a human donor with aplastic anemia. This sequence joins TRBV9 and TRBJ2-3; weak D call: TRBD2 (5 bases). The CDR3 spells CASSEYSASTDTQYF. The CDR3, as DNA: TGTGCCAGCAGCGAGTATAGCGCAAGCACAGATACGCAGTATTTT.